This record covers a single T cell receptor (beta chain). This entry comes from a study of blood T cell repertoires in COVID-19. Overall study context: Samples came from the United States, Italy and Spain, spanning acute and convalescent COVID-19.

Authors' analysis steps: Estimation of nucleated cell counts relied on the amplification of reference gene primers. Generated by immunoSEQ multiplex PCR, the TCRdb table keeps only in-frame clones and is missing some. V and J calls and clone size follow that table, whereas D and trimming were derived from the DNA. This sample has 200,000 or so clones, with roughly 81% found just once. The sequence was collected from a man aged 45 to 65 who had recovered from COVID-19. Sequencing was done on a sample of peripheral blood.

CDR3: CASSPNGLGGTGSTDTQYF. The CDR3 nucleotides read TGTGCCAGCAGTCCCAACGGCCTCGGGGGGACGGGATCCACAGATACGCAGTATTTT. The chain is built from TRBV2 and TRBJ2-3, with 7 bases identical to TRBD2. J gave up 2 bases and V 5 bases, and 19 bases lay outside the gene matches. Per the germline V gene, CDR1 is SNHLY and CDR2 is FYNNEI. There are 19 residues in the CDR3.